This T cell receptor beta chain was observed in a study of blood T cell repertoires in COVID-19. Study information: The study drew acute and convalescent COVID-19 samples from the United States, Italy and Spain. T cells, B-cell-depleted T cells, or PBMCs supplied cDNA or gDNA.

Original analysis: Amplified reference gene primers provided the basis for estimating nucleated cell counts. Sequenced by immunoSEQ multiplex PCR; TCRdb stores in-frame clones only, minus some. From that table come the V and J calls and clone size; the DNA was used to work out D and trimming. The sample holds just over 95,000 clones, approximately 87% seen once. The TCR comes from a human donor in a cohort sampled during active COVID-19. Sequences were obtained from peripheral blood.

CDR3: CATSEPTGKLTDTQYF. CDR3 coding DNA: TGTGCCACCAGTGAGCCCACAGGAAAACTCACAGATACGCAGTATTTT. The chain is built from TRBV24-1 and TRBJ2-3, with D tentatively TRBD1 (5 bases). V was trimmed by 4 bases and J by 2 bases, leaving 15 bases between them. CDR1 is KGHDR, CDR2 SFDVKD, per germline. The CDR3 runs 16 residues.